This TCR beta chain was recovered during a study of shared clonotypes between healthy human individuals. About the research overall: In total, the donors were a couple of women and a few men aged 18 to 49.

This table comes from immunoSEQ multiplex PCR, and its TCRdb copy is limited to in-frame clones, with some not included. The sample contains 2.3 million or so clones, 90% to 95% of which appear only once. This CDR3 comprises 15 residues. Germline V CDR1 and CDR2: KGHSH, LQKENI. V lost 3 bases to trimming and J lost 4 bases; unmatched junction nucleotides: 7. The material sequenced was naive CD4+ T cells from PBMCs. The subset is: CD45RA+ positively selected. The sequence derives from a man between 18 and 29 years old in good health. Some clones in this sample may be carry-over from other donors' samples. This chain connects TRBV18 to TRBJ2-3, with 7 bases identical to TRBD1. The CDR3 bases are TGTGCCAGCTCACCCCGCTGGGACAGTTCAGATACGCAGTATTTT. Protein sequence: CASSPRWDSSDTQYF.